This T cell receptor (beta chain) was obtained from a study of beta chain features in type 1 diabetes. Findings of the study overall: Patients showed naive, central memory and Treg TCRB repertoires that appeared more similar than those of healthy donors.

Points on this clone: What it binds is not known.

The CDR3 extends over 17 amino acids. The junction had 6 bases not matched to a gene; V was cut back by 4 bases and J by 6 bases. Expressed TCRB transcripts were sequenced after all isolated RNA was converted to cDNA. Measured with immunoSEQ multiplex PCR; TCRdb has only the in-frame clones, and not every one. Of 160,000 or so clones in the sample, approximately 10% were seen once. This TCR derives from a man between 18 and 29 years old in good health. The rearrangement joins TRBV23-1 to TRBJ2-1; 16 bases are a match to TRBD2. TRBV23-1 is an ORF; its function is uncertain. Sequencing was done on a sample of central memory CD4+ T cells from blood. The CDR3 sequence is CASSLPGLAGGRNEQFF. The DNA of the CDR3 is TGCGCCAGCAGTCTCCCGGGACTAGCGGGGGGGCGCAATGAGCAGTTCTTC.